A selection of T cell receptor beta chains follows, all from one sample in a study of shared clonotypes between healthy human individuals. The repertoire was sequenced with immunoSEQ multiplex PCR; TCRdb's copy has only in-frame clones and lacks some. The sample contains around 700,000 clones, roughly 72% of which appear only once. The specimen was memory CD4+ T cells sorted from blood. The receptor source for this set is a woman under 40 in good health. Both conserved end residues are part of each CDR3. A D gene is named only where the DNA matches it firmly. Expanded clones are given a class, and other clones once, few, many or no size at all.

-,TRBV28,-,CASTPPNGNGYTF
TRBD1,TRBV6-6,once,CASSYSGDRASGYTF
-,TRBV6-6,-,CASSYASRRVGELFF
TRBD1,TRBV7-8,-,CASSLAFGTGFGGYTF
-,TRBV5-1,-,CASSRGDSSTDTQYF
-,TRBV7-2,-,CASSLGLVSYF
-,TRBV18,few,CASSPQGSTRNEQYF
TRBD1,TRBV7-2,-,CASSPNPDRAREQYF
TRBD1,TRBV28,-,CASTTGQGAFGYTF
-,TRBV6-1,once,CASSEQGGYEQYF
TRBD1,TRBV11-2,-,CASSSLTGGSDQPQHF
TRBD2,TRBV10-3,-,CAISGAGGLYEQYF
-,TRBV6-6,few,CASSYGASYDNQFF
-,TRBV5-1,-,CASSLYNGGTEAFF